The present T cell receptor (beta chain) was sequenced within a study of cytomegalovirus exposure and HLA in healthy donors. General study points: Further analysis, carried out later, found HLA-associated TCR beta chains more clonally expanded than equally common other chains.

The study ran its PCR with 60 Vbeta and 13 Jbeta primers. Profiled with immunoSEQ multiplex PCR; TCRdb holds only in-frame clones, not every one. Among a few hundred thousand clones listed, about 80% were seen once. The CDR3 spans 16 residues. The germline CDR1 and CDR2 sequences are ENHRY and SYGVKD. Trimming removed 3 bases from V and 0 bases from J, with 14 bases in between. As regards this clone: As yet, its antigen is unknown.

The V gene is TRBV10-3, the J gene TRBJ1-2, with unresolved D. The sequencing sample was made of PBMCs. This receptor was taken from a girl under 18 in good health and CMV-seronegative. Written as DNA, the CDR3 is TGTGCCATCAGTGACCCAGGAACCTCCTCTAACTATGGCTACACCTTC. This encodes CAISDPGTSSNYGYTF.